This T cell receptor (beta chain) was found in a study of early T cells in non-severe SARS-CoV-2 infection. Study at large: Unsorted whole blood bulk RNA was sequenced, with unpaired chains. Overall study findings and caveats: Private and CD4 specificities were missed by VDJdb matching, skewed to anti-spike CD8.

Individual cDNA molecules were tagged with unique molecular identifiers, the study reported. TCRdb itself ran the 5' RACE reads through MiXCR, one entry per CDR3 protein. The table shows around 84,000 distinct CDR3 sequences, with under 15% occurring only once. In the case of this clonotype: As yet, its antigen is unknown.

Germline CDR1 reads SGHKS; CDR2 reads YYEKEE (reference sequence). V dropped 2 bases and J dropped 1 base, with 7 bases sitting between them. CDR3 length equals 14 residues. The chain links TRBV5-5 to TRBJ1-5; D not resolved. The source of this sequence is an adult who was a healthcare worker with PCR-confirmed SARS-CoV-2 infection or an uninfected control (not recorded which). Sequencing used whole blood. CDR3 sequence reads: CASSFLESNQPQHF. The CDR3 DNA reads TGTGCCAGCAGCTTTTTGGAGAGCAATCAGCCCCAGCATTTT.